This TCR beta chain was recovered during a study of OX40 agonist ivuxolimab in advanced cancers. Looking at the study overall: Ivuxolimab was an agonistic, fully human IgG2 monoclonal antibody directed against OX40 (CD134), a costimulatory receptor. Intravenous ivuxolimab was administered to patients every 2 weeks at six dose levels: 0.01, 0.1, 0.3, 1.5, 3 and 10 mg/kg. Of the approximately 50 patients in dose escalation, approximately 20 had hepatocellular carcinoma, about 15 had melanoma, 9 had renal cell carcinoma and 9 had head and neck cancer. In the dose-escalation cohort, more than 75% of patients were male, and the mean age was approximately 64 years, with a range of 23 to 79. Prior anti-PD-1, anti-PD-L1 or anti-CTLA-4 therapy was permitted, and less than 45% of dose-escalation patients had received checkpoint inhibitors. Partial responses occurred in three dose-escalation patients, of whom one had hepatocellular carcinoma and two had cutaneous melanoma. The point of sequencing TCRbeta in the periphery was to test whether ivuxolimab changed TCR sequence diversity and drove clonal T-cell expansion. The paper reports the monotherapy dose-escalation portion (N ≈ 52 patients) of the phase I ivuxolimab trial.

With regard to this clone: Its antigen is currently not known. The record has no base qualities; no much larger clone is one base away.

There are 14 amino acids in the CDR3, from cysteine to phenylalanine inclusive. Only the CDR3 region is kept as DNA, spanning 42 bases read in frame from base 1. Clipping removes 6 bases from V and 5 bases from J, with 10 as the unmatched junction base count. CDR1 is given as SQVTM and CDR2 as ANQGSEA, both from the germline V gene. The paper's findings and limits, for the study overall: Antigen specificity was not determined for the clonally expanded peripheral T cells. At doses of 0.1 to 3.0 mg/kg, clonal expansion of both CD4+ and CD8+ blood T cells was observed from baseline to week 6. Partial responders in the 0.1-3.0 mg/kg groups had among the lowest normalized peripheral clonal expansion, especially among CD8+ T cells. Low levels of normalized T-cell clonal expansion were also seen in some patients who did not respond. After ivuxolimab, more expanded clones were found on average in CD8+ T cells than in CD4+ T cells.

Genomic DNA was isolated from the sorted cells so that the TCRbeta CDR3 region could be sequenced. The immunoSEQ Assay was used to sequence the TCRbeta CDR3 regions. The table comes from immuneACCESS by way of TCRdb, which keeps in-frame sequences with V and J called. Part of the clones is missing from these tables; in studies checked, under half for an unresolved V gene and the rest for unknown reasons. The sample table holds tens of thousands of clones, of which 70% to 90% were seen once. The biggest ten clones account for roughly 0.98% of the sample. The trial excluded patients who had a history of autoimmune disease or were on systemic immunosuppression. Peripheral blood for TCR sequencing was collected from all dose cohorts at baseline, on cycle 4 day 1, and on cycle 7 day 1. Samples were obtained from an open-label, multicenter, first-in-human phase I dose-escalation trial of ivuxolimab. Adults with locally advanced or metastatic melanoma, renal cell, hepatocellular, or head and neck squamous cell carcinoma were enrolled in the trial. Before TCR sequencing, CD4+ T cells and CD8+ T cells from peripheral blood were sorted into separate populations.

The input for sequencing was CD4+ or CD8+ T cells sorted from blood, taken in a trial of the OX40 agonist ivuxolimab. The receptor was derived from an adult with an advanced solid tumor such as melanoma, head and neck, liver or kidney cancer. The chain uses TRBV29-1 and TRBJ2-5; a stretch of 9 junction bases matches TRBD1. The DNA reads as follows: TGCAGCGTAAGAAAGGACAGGGGATTGGAGACCCAGTACTTC. Its translation reads: CSVRKDRGLETQYF.